A single TCR beta chain is shown here with its context. What this receptor recognizes is not known. No much larger clone is present one base from it, and per-base qualities are unavailable. The sample originates from a study of T cells in localized non-small cell lung cancer (dated by TCRdb to the early 2020s). Background for the entire study: The study examined T cell repertoires in 200 to 250 patients with early-stage NSCLC and compared tumors with uninvolved tumor-adjacent lungs. The cohort consisted of approximately 240 treatment-naive NSCLC patients whose localized lung tumors had been resected. NSCLC patients had a mean age of roughly 66 years, and about 140 were male and 107 female. The research as a whole found: Because multi-region sequencing of the tumors was not done, intratumor heterogeneity could not be ruled out. Longer overall survival was associated with higher T cell density in blood, whereas shorter survival was associated with higher clonality in adjacent lung. Uninvolved tumor-adjacent lung showed the highest T cell clonality, higher than tumor, which suggests more focused antigenic responses in the adjacent lung. Because of the exploratory design, TCR variables were selected using unadjusted p-values without false-discovery rate correction. A median of 57 of the top 100 tumor clones turned up in the paired uninvolved adjacent lung, and around 27 of those clones also ranked among the top 100 of that same adjacent lung.

TCR beta CDR3 regions were sequenced from DNA using the immunoSEQ Assay. The authors' pipeline ran thus. To compute T cell density, TCR beta template counts were normalized to usable DNA, which was estimated by amplifying housekeeping genes. Richness was estimated using the preseqR package, with extrapolation to 400,000 templates for PBMC samples and to 120,000 templates for tissue samples. Clonality was taken to be one minus Pielou's evenness. Tissue-enriched TCRs were identified through differential abundance testing performed on productive amino-acid clonotypes, with a minimum total count of 5 and an alpha of 0.1. The Jaccard Index and the Morisita Overlap Index were used to measure repertoire overlap between compartments. GLIPH grouped TCR beta CDR3s together with public tetramer-defined viral CDR3s, and a viral motif had to include at least three viral sequences and also show V-gene enrichment. TCRdb mirrors the immuneACCESS table, restricted to in-frame sequences. Some clones are absent from its copies; in checked studies, under half trace to an unresolved V gene, and the reason for the others is unknown. V and J calls plus clone size are reproduced from that table; the DNA served to infer D and trimming. The sample has 1,400 to 1,500 clones on record, 33% of them singletons. 17% of the sample is in the top ten clones.

CDR1 and CDR2, looked up from the germline V gene, are MNHGY and SAAAGT. From the cysteine up to the phenylalanine, the CDR3 has a length of 12 residues. Solely the CDR3 DNA is kept, with 36 bases framed from the first base. V gives up 4 bases and J gives up 3 bases, and the segment between their germline ends measures 4 bases. At diagnosis, tumor, uninvolved tumor-adjacent lung and peripheral blood were collected and then preserved as a mix of FFPE and fresh-frozen material. Rearrangement joined TRBV6-8 to TRBJ2-1; a confident D gene designation cannot be given. The receptor comes from a man between 35 and 75 years old with stage II lung adenocarcinoma. Here the sequenced sample was lung tumor tissue, taken before any cancer treatment. In nucleotides, the sequence is TGTGCCAGCAGTTTGGGCTACAATGAGCAGTTCTTC. The encoded protein is CASSLGYNEQFF.